The rows below give T cell receptor beta chains drawn from one sample of a study of cytomegalovirus exposure and HLA in healthy donors. Sequencing was performed with immunoSEQ multiplex PCR; in TCRdb, only in-frame clones are kept and a portion is missing. The sample records roughly 150,000 clones, over 70% being singletons. The sequencing input was PBMCs. Source of these receptors: a boy aged 2 to 9 in good health and CMV-seronegative. Each CDR3 is given with its conserved first and last residue. The D gene is left open where the match is weak. Clone size is shown for a subset of rows, as once, few, many or a class of expanded clone.

D gene	V gene	clone size	J gene	CDR3 DNA	CDR3 protein
NA	TRBV2	NA	TRBJ2-3	TGTGCCAGCAGTAGCGGTCCACCCAGCACAGATACGCAGTATTTT	CASSSGPPSTDTQYF
NA	TRBV30	NA	TRBJ2-5	TGTGCCTGGAGTCAGGGCAGGCGGTTTCAAGAGACCCAGTACTTC	CAWSQGRRFQETQYF
NA	TRBV6-5	NA	TRBJ1-1	TGTGCCAGCAGCCCCAGTATGAACACTGAAGCTTTCTTT	CASSPSMNTEAFF
TRBD1	TRBV7-6	NA	TRBJ1-6	TGTGCCAGCACCTCCGGGACAGGGTATAATTCACCCCTCCACTTT	CASTSGTGYNSPLHF
TRBD1	TRBV6-6	few	TRBJ2-7	TGTGCCAGCAGTTACTCGGGACAGGGGTACTACGAGCAGTACTTC	CASSYSGQGYYEQYF
NA	TRBV2	NA	TRBJ1-5	TGTGCCAGCAGCAAGACAGGTAATCAGCCCCAGCATTTT	CASSKTGNQPQHF
NA	TRBV30	NA	TRBJ1-5	TGTGCCTGGAGTGCAGGGGATCAGCCCCAGCATTTT	CAWSAGDQPQHF
NA	TRBV9	once	TRBJ2-3	TGTGCCAGCAGCCCGCGCCGGGTGAGTGGCACAGATACGCAGTATTTT	CASSPRRVSGTDTQYF
TRBD2	TRBV7-6	once	TRBJ2-3	TGTGCCAGCAGCCTAACTCCGAGCGGGAGAGGCACAGATACGCAGTATTTT	CASSLTPSGRGTDTQYF
NA	TRBV4-3	NA	TRBJ2-7	TGCGCCAGCAGCCAAGATAGAGGTAGCGTCAACTCCTACGAGCAGTACTTC	CASSQDRGSVNSYEQYF
NA	TRBV7-2	NA	TRBJ2-5	TGTGCCAGCAGCCCCGACAGGCTAGAGACCCAGTACTTC	CASSPDRLETQYF
NA	TRBV18	NA	TRBJ2-3	TGTGCCAGCTCACCACAGGCCAGCGCCACAGATACGCAGTATTTT	CASSPQASATDTQYF
TRBD2	TRBV2	NA	TRBJ2-5	TGTGCCAGCAGCGGACTAGCGGGAGTGGGGGAGACCCAGTACTTC	CASSGLAGVGETQYF
NA	TRBV5-4	NA	TRBJ2-3	TGTGCCAGCAGCTTGGCCGGAGGCACAGATACGCAGTATTTT	CASSLAGGTDTQYF
TRBD1	TRBV4-1	NA	TRBJ1-1	TGCGCCAGCAGCCAAGATGACAGGGGGCGCCTCCACAGCTCCACTGAAGCTTTCTTT	CASSQDDRGRLHSSTEAFF
TRBD2	TRBV5-1	few	TRBJ2-3	TGCGCCAGCAGCTTGGGGGCTAGCGGGACCCCAGATACGCAGTATTTT	CASSLGASGTPDTQYF
TRBD1	TRBV6-5	NA	TRBJ1-1	TGTGCCAGCAGCCCAATACAGGGGATGAACACTGAAGCTTTCTTT	CASSPIQGMNTEAFF
NA	TRBV6-1	NA	TRBJ2-1	TGTGCCAGCAGTGCCGAGACCCAGGGATTCAATGAGCAGTTCTTC	CASSAETQGFNEQFF
TRBD1	TRBV18	NA	TRBJ2-7	TGTGCCAGCTCACCTCAAGGACAGGGCACCTACGAGCAGTACTTC	CASSPQGQGTYEQYF
NA	TRBV5-6	NA	TRBJ2-1	TGTGCCAGCAGCTCTCATCAGACTAGGGATGAGCAGTTCTTC	CASSSHQTRDEQFF
NA	TRBV29-1	NA	TRBJ2-1	TGCAGCGTTGAACGAGGGATGAACAATGAGCAGTTCTTC	CSVERGMNNEQFF
TRBD1	TRBV15	NA	TRBJ2-3	TGTGCCACCAGCAGATCGGGACAGGGAAGGGATACGCAGTATTTT	CATSRSGQGRDTQYF
NA	TRBV18	NA	TRBJ2-1	TGTGCCAGCTCACCAATCAGTCCCCGGGTGGATGAGCAGTTCTTC	CASSPISPRVDEQFF
TRBD1	TRBV6-1	NA	TRBJ2-7	TGTGCCAGCAGTGCGATTCCGGGACAGGGGAAATACGAGCAGTACTTC	CASSAIPGQGKYEQYF
NA	TRBV6-5	NA	TRBJ1-5	TGTGCCAGCAGGCCGTCATGGAACGAGGATCAGCCCCAGCATTTT	CASRPSWNEDQPQHF
TRBD1	TRBV4-3	NA	TRBJ1-1	TGCGCCAGCAGCCATGACAGGGGAACTGAAGCTTTCTTT	CASSHDRGTEAFF
NA	TRBV6-1	NA	TRBJ1-3	TGTGCCAGCAGTGCCGGGGTGTCCGGAAACACCATATATTTT	CASSAGVSGNTIYF
TRBD1	TRBV30	NA	TRBJ2-6	TGTGCCTGGGGGACAGGGAACTCTGGGGCCAACGTCCTGACTTTC	CAWGTGNSGANVLTF
TRBD1	TRBV13	NA	TRBJ2-7	TGTGCCAGCAGCCCTGTCCGGACAGGGCACAGGGGGGAGCAGTACTTC	CASSPVRTGHRGEQYF
TRBD1	TRBV18	NA	TRBJ1-2	TGTGCCAGCTCACCTAATCCGGACAGGGGGAGTGACTACACCTTC	CASSPNPDRGSDYTF
NA	TRBV7-9	NA	TRBJ2-1	TGTGCCAGCAGCTTCCTAGCGCCGTACAATGAGCAGTTCTTC	CASSFLAPYNEQFF
NA	TRBV5-1	once	TRBJ1-2	TGCGCCAGCAGCTTGACAGGGAGGGAGGGCTACACCTTC	CASSLTGREGYTF
NA	TRBV11-3	NA	TRBJ1-1	TGTGCCAGCAGCTTGACAGGTTTCACTGAAGCTTTCTTT	CASSLTGFTEAFF
NA	TRBV4-1	NA	TRBJ2-2	TGCGCCAGCAGCCACCGGGACATACCGAACACTGGGGAGCTGTTTTTT	CASSHRDIPNTGELFF
NA	TRBV28	NA	TRBJ1-4	TGTGCCAGCAGTGGTACAGGGCGTCTTATGGAAAAACTGTTTTTT	CASSGTGRLMEKLFF
NA	TRBV7-8	NA	TRBJ1-1	TGTGCCAGCAGCTTAGCCACAGCGGGCTACATGAACACTGAAGCTTTCTTT	CASSLATAGYMNTEAFF
TRBD1	TRBV27	NA	TRBJ1-1	TGTGCCAGCAGTTTAATTCCCGGGACAGGGAACACTGAAGCTTTCTTT	CASSLIPGTGNTEAFF
TRBD1	TRBV5-6	once	TRBJ1-2	TGTGCCAGCAGCTCGGAACAGGGGCTAGATGGCTACACCTTC	CASSSEQGLDGYTF
TRBD1	TRBV7-9	NA	TRBJ1-6	TGTGCCAGCAGGCACCGGGACAGGGCCAATTCACCCCTCCACTTT	CASRHRDRANSPLHF
NA	TRBV5-1	NA	TRBJ2-2	TGCGCCACCCATTTGGGACAAATTTCTACCGGGGAGCTGTTTTTT	CATHLGQISTGELFF
TRBD1	TRBV19	NA	TRBJ1-1	TGTGCCAGTAGTTTCCCGACAGGGATTAACACTGAAGCTTTCTTT	CASSFPTGINTEAFF
TRBD2	TRBV2	NA	TRBJ2-7	TGTGCCAGCAGGAAGGGTACTAGCGGTACAAACTACGAGCAGTACTTC	CASRKGTSGTNYEQYF
NA	TRBV30	NA	TRBJ1-2	TGTGCCTGGAGTGTACGGGGCTACACCTTC	CAWSVRGYTF
NA	TRBV9	NA	TRBJ1-1	TGTGCCAGCAGCCCGGCCGGGACACAGAACACTGAAGCTTTCTTT	CASSPAGTQNTEAFF
NA	TRBV6-6	NA	TRBJ1-5	TGTGCCAGCAGCAGGGACAATAGCAATCAGCCCCAGCATTTT	CASSRDNSNQPQHF
TRBD2	TRBV5-4	NA	TRBJ2-5	TGTGCCAGCAGCTTGCCCTTAGCCGGGACTAGCGAAGAGACCCAGTACTTC	CASSLPLAGTSEETQYF
NA	TRBV30	NA	TRBJ1-5	TGTGCCTGGAGTAGGCGAACAGGGAATCAGCCCCAGCATTTT	CAWSRRTGNQPQHF
NA	TRBV2	NA	TRBJ2-1	TGTGCCAGCAGGGAGACTAGAAGCTCCTACAATGAGCAGTTCTTC	CASRETRSSYNEQFF